This passage covers 10 T cell receptor beta chains from one sample sequenced in a study of T-cell memory formation after mild COVID-19. MiXCR was run by TCRdb on the 5' RACE reads, yielding one entry per CDR3 protein. The repertoire holds 470,000 or so distinct CDR3 sequences, approximately 25% seen once, with under 15% in the top ten. The sample comprised PBMCs or a T cell subset sorted from them (not recorded which). These receptor sequences come from an adult woman who had mild COVID-19 (a few samples of this study predate the infection). Cell type and time point are not known.

The chain has TRBV5-1 and TRBJ2-5, with D unclear. The germline V and J ends were trimmed by 3 bases and 0 bases, with 12 bases remaining between them. The CDR3 has 15 residues. The germline V gene has CDR1 SGHRS and CDR2 YFSETQ. The CDR3 DNA reads as TGCGCCAGCAGCTCAATACACCAGTACCAAGAGACCCAGTACTTC. Translated, it gives CASSSIHQYQETQYF.

CDR3 bases: TGTGCCAGCAGCCACTCGTTCGACCGGTACTACGAGCAGTACTTC. This gives the protein CASSHSFDRYYEQYF. This chain joins TRBV7-9 and TRBJ2-7; D uncertain. CDR3 size: 15 residues. V was shortened by 5 bases and J by 3 bases, with 17 bases between the two germline ends. Per the germline V gene, CDR1 is SEHNR and CDR2 is FQNEAQ (reference sequence).

The chain carries TRBV20-1 and TRBJ2-7, with TRBD1 matching 11 bases. Trimming took 5 bases from V and 6 from J; bases not matched to a gene: 12. The germline gives CDR1 DFQATT, CDR2 SNEGSKA (reference sequence). The CDR3 has 15 amino acids. CDR3 sequence: CSAGHPGQGDSEQYF. CDR3 coding DNA: TGCAGTGCTGGACACCCGGGACAGGGGGACTCCGAGCAGTACTTC.

This clonotype was seen only once. The chain joins TRBV30 to TRBJ1-2; TRBD1 matches at 10 bases. This CDR3 is 13 amino acids long. Germline V gives CDR1 GTSNPN, CDR2 SVGIG (reference sequence). J gave up 6 bases and V 3 bases, and 4 bases lay outside the gene matches. In DNA, the CDR3 is TGTGCCTGGAGGTTGGACAGGGGGAATGGCTACACCTTC. Amino acid sequence: CAWRLDRGNGYTF.

CDR3 region: CASRGEGDQPQHF. The CDR3 DNA reads TGTGCCAGCAGAGGGGAGGGGGATCAGCCCCAGCATTTT. The rearrangement uses TRBV3-1 and TRBJ1-5, with D possibly matching TRBD1 (6 bases). CDR3 length: 13 amino acids. Trimming took 6 bases from V and 5 from J, leaving 11 bases between them. The germline gives CDR1 LGHDT, CDR2 YNNKEL (reference sequence). Using reference TRBV3-1 and TRBJ1-5 for the parts outside the CDR3, the full variable domain is DTAVSQTPKYLVTQMGNDKSIKCEQNLGHDTMYWYKQDSKKFLKIMFSYNNKELIINETVPNRFSPKSPDKAHLNLHINSLELGDSAVYFCASRGEGDQPQHFGDGTRLSIL.

The table lists this clonotype with many counts. This chain links TRBV5-1 with TRBJ2-1; D is perhaps TRBD2 (5 bases). Germline lookup yields CDR1 SGHRS and CDR2 YFSETQ. Trimming cost V 4 bases and J 7 bases, with 12 bases left between them. The CDR3 length is 13 residues. CDR3 sequence reads: CASSPHRDNEQFF. CDR3 nucleotide sequence: TGCGCCAGCAGCCCCCACCGGGATAATGAGCAGTTCTTC.

This clonotype was counted a few times. The chain is built from TRBV5-1 and TRBJ2-2; the match to TRBD2 covers 11 bases. CDR3 size: 17 residues. Per germline, CDR1 SGHRS and CDR2 YFSETQ. V shed 2 bases, J shed 0 bases, and the junction held 3 bases outside the gene matches. CDR3 in amino acids: CASSFGLAGANTGELFF. The CDR3 nucleotides are TGCGCCAGCAGCTTCGGACTAGCGGGCGCGAACACCGGGGAGCTGTTTTTT.

The chain has TRBV3-1 and TRBJ2-7; 13 bases line up with TRBD2. The length of the CDR3 is 16 residues. Germline V gives CDR1 LGHDT, CDR2 YNNKEL (reference sequence). Trimming cost V 4 bases and J 2 bases; bases outside gene matches: 5. The CDR3 loop reads CASSRRTSGSPYEQYF. CDR3 nucleotides: TGTGCCAGCAGCCGAAGGACTAGCGGGAGTCCCTACGAGCAGTACTTC.

This clonotype was observed a handful of times. The chain employs TRBV7-9 and TRBJ1-1; 7 nucleotides line up with TRBD1. With V trimmed by 4 bases and J by 0 bases, 5 bases remained unmatched. The germline V gene has CDR1 SEHNR and CDR2 FQNEAQ (reference sequence). The CDR3 is made up of 15 amino acids. The CDR3 reads CASSSPGQLNTEAFF. In nucleotides, the CDR3 is TGTGCCAGCAGCTCCCCGGGACAGCTGAACACTGAAGCTTTCTTT.

This chain links TRBV4-2 with TRBJ2-1; 8 bases match TRBD2. The CDR3 contains 16 residues. The V gene's germline CDR1 is LGHNA and CDR2 YNFKEQ. The V gene end was trimmed by 0 bases and the J gene end by 8 bases; junction bases not matched to a gene: 9. Written as DNA, the CDR3 is TGTGCCAGCAGCCAAGACTGGACTAGCATTATTGATGAGCAGTTCTTC. Its protein product is CASSQDWTSIIDEQFF.